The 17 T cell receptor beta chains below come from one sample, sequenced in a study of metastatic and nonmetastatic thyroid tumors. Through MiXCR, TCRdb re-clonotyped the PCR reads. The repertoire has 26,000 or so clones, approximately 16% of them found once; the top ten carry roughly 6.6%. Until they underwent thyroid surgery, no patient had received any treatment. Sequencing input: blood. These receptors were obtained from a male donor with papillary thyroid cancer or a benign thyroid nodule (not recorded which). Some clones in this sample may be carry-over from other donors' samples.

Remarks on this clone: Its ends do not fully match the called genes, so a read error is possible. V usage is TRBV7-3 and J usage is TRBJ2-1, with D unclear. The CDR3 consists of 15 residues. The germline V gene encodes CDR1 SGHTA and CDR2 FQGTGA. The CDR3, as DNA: TGTGCCATCAGCTCCGAGCCCGGTCCCGACGGTGAGCAGTTCTTC. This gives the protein CAISSEPGPDGEQFF.

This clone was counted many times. The CDR3 DNA is TGTGCCACCGCCGCGGACACTACTGAAGCTTTCTTT. This codes for CATAADTTEAFF. The chain employs TRBV10-3 and TRBJ1-1; TRBD1 is a possible D gene (5 bases). Trimming removed 10 bases at V and 5 bases at J, with 14 bases between. The CDR3 contains 12 residues. CDR1 and CDR2 (germline): ENHRY, SYGVKD.

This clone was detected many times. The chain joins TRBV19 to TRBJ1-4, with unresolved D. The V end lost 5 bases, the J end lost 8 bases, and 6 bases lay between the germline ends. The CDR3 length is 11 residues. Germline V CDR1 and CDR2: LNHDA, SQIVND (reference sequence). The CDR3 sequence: CASSVGEKLFF. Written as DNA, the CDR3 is TGTGCCAGTAGTGTGGGAGAAAAACTGTTTTTT.

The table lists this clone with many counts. CDR3 region: CASSPTPGAGTDTQYF. The CDR3 coding sequence is TGTGCCAGCAGCCCCACCCCAGGAGCGGGCACAGATACGCAGTATTTT. This sequence joins TRBV7-3 and TRBJ2-3; perhaps TRBD2 as D (5 bases). CDR1 and CDR2 (germline): SGHTA, FQGTGA. This CDR3 has 16 residues. The V gene lost 5 bases and the J gene lost 1 base, with 16 bases spanning the gap. The full variable domain, completed using reference TRBV7-3 and TRBJ2-3, is GAGVSQTPSNKVTEKGKYVELRCDPISGHTALYWYRQSLGQGPEFLIYFQGTGAADDSGLPNDRFFAVRPEGSVSTLKIQRTERGDSAVYLCASSPTPGAGTDTQYFGPGTRLTVL.

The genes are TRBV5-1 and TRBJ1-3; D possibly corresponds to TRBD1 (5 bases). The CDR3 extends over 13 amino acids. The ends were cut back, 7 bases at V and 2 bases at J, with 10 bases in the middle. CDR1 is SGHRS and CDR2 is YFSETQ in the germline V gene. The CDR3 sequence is CASGQGAGNTIYF. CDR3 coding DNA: TGCGCCAGCGGACAAGGGGCTGGAAACACCATATATTTT.

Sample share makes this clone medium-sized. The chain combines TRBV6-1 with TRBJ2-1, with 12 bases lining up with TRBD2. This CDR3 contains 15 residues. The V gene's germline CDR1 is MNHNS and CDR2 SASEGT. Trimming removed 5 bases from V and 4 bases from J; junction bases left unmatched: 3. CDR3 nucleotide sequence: TGTGCCAGCAGTACCGGGACTAGCGGGTACAATGAGCAGTTCTTC. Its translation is CASSTGTSGYNEQFF.

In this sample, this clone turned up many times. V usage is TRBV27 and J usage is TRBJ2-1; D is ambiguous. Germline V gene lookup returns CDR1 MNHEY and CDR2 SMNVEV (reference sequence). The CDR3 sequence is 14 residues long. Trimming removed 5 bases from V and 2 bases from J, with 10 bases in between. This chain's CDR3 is CASSDGVPYNEQFF. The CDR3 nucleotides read TGTGCCAGCAGTGACGGTGTTCCCTACAATGAGCAGTTCTTC.

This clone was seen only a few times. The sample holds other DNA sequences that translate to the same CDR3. CDR3 DNA sequence: TGCAGCGTTGGCGGGGGGGATACGCAGTATTTT. Protein sequence: CSVGGGDTQYF. This sequence joins TRBV29-1 and TRBJ2-3, with 8 bases that match TRBD2. Trimming cost V 4 bases and J 6 bases; bases outside gene matches: 0. Germline loops: CDR1 SQVTM, CDR2 ANQGSEA. The CDR3 runs 11 residues.

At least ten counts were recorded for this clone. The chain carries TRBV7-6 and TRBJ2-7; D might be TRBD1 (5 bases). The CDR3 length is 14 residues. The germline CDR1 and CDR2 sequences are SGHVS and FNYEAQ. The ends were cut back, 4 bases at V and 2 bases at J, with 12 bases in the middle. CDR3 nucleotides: TGTGCCAGCAGCTACGGCCAGGGCCCCTACGAGCAGTACTTC. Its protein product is CASSYGQGPYEQYF.

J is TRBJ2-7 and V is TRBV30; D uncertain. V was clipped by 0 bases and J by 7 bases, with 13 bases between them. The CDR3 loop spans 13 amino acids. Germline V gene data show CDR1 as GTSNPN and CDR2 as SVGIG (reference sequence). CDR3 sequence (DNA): TGTGCCTGGAGTGTAGGGTATTCTGGGGAGCAGTACTTC. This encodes CAWSVGYSGEQYF.

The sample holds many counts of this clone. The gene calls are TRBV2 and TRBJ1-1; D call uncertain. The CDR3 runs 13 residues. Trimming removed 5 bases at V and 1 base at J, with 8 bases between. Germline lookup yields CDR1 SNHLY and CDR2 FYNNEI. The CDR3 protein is CASSRLENTEAFF. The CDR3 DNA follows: TGTGCCAGCAGTCGCCTAGAGAACACTGAAGCTTTCTTT.

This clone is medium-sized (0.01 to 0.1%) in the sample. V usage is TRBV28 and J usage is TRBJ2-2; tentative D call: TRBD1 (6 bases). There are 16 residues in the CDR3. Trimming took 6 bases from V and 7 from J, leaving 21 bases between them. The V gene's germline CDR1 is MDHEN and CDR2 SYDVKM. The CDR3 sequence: CASRPPGDSRGGELFF. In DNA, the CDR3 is TGTGCCAGCAGACCCCCCGGTGACTCCAGGGGCGGGGAGCTGTTTTTT.

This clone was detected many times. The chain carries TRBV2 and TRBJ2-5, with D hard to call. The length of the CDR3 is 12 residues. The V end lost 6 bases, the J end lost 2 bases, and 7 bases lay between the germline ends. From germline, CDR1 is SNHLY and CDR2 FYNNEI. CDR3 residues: CASRAIQETQYF. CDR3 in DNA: TGTGCCAGCAGGGCAATTCAAGAGACCCAGTACTTC. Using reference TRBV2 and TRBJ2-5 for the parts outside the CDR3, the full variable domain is EPEVTQTPSHQVTQMGQEVILRCVPISNHLYFYWYRQILGQKVEFLVSFYNNEISEKSEIFDDQFSVERPDGSNFTLKIRSTKLEDSAMYFCASRAIQETQYFGPGTRLLVL.

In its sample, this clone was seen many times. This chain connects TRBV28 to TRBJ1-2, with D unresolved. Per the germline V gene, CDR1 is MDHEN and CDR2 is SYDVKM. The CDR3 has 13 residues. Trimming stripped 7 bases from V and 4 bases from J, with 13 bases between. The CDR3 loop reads CASTPTLGYGYTF. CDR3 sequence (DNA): TGTGCCAGCACTCCCACCTTGGGCTATGGCTACACCTTC.

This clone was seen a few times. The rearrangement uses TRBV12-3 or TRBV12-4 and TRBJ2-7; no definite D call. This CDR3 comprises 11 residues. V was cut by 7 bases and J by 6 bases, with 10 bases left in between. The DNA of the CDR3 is TGTGCCAGCACGTGGTCGGTCGAGCAGTACTTC. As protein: CASTWSVEQYF.

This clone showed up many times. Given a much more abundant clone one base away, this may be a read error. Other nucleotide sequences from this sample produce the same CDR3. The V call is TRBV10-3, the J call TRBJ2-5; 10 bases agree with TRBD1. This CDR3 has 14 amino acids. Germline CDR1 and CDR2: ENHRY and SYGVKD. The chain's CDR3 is CAISGTGGEETQYF. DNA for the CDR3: TGTGCCATCAGTGGGACAGGGGGGGAGGAGACCCAGTACTTT.

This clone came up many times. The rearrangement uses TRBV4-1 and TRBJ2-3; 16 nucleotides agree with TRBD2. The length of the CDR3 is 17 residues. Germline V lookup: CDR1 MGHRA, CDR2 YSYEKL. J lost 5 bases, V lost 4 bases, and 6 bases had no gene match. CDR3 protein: CASSPLGLAGGGDTQYF. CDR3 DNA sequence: TGCGCCAGCAGCCCTCTGGGACTAGCGGGAGGGGGAGATACGCAGTATTTT.